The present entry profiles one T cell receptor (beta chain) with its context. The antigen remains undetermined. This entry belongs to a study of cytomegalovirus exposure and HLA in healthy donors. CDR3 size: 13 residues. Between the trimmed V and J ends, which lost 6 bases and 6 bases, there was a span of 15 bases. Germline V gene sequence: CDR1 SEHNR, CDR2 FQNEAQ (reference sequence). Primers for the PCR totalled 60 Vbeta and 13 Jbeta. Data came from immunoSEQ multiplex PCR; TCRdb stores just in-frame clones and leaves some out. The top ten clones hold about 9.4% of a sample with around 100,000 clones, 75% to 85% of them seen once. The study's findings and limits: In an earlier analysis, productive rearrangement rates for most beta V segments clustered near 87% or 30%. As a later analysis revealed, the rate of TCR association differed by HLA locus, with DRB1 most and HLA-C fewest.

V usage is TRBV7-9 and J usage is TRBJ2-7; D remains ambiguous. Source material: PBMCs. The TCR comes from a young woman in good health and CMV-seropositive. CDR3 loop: CASSFSEDPEQYF. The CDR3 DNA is TGTGCCAGCAGTTTCTCCGAGGATCCCGAGCAGTACTTC.